This TCR beta chain was obtained from a study of TIL therapy for anti-PD-1-resistant metastatic lung cancer. About the study: Half of patients were current or former smokers. Median tumor mutation burden was 1.5 mutations per megabase.

CDR3 length equals 15 residues. The germline V gene has CDR1 SGHRS and CDR2 YFSETQ. V gave up 0 bases and J gave up 4 bases, with 13 bases separating them. The libraries were made with immunoSEQ v3. The assay was immunoSEQ multiplex PCR, and TCRdb's table has in-frame clones only and misses some. The table has 50,000 to 65,000 clones, 55% to 75% seen once. Time point described: pre-treatment sample, taken before nivolumab and TIL therapy. This clonotype was sampled from a person between 25 and 80 years old with non-small cell lung cancer. V is TRBV5-1 and J is TRBJ2-5; D tentatively reads TRBD1 or TRBD2 (5 bases each). This sample comprised blood, obtained at baseline. CDR3 region: CASSLAQAGRETQYF. The CDR3 DNA is TGCGCCAGCAGCTTGGCCCAGGCAGGGAGAGAGACCCAGTACTTC. The full variable domain, rest sourced from reference TRBV5-1 and TRBJ2-5, is KAGVTQTPRYLIKTRGQQVTLSCSPISGHRSVSWYQQTPGQGLQFLFEYFSETQRNKGNFPGRFSGRQFSNSRSEMNVSTLELGDSALYLCASSLAQAGRETQYFGPGTRLLVL.